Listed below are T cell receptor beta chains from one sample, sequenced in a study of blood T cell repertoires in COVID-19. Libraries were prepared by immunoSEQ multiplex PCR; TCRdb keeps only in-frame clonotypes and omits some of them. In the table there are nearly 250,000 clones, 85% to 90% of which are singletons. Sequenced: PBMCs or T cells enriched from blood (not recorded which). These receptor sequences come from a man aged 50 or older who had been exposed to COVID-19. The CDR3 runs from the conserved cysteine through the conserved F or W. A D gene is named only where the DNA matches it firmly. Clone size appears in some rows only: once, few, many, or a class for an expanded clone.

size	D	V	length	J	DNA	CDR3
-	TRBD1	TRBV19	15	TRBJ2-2	TGTGCCAGTAGGCCCGGGACAGGGTTAACCGGGGAGCTGTTTTTT	CASRPGTGLTGELFF
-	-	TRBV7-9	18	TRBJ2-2	TGTGCCAGTACCGAGATAGATTCGAGACACAGAAACACCGGGGAGCTGTTTTTT	CASTEIDSRHRNTGELFF
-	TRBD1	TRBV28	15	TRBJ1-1	TGTGCCAGCAGTTTATGGCCCAGGGGGCGGACTGAAGCTTTCTTT	CASSLWPRGRTEAFF
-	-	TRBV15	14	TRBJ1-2	TGTGCCACCAGCAGAGATCGGGGGGGCTATGGCTACACCTTC	CATSRDRGGYGYTF
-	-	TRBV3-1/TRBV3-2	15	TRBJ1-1	TGTGCCAGCACCAAAGGGGTTCAGGGGCACACTGAAGCTTTCTTT	CASTKGVQGHTEAFF
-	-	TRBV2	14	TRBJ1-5	TGTGCCACCTCCCGTTCTGGCGGGTTTCAGCCCCAGCATTTT	CATSRSGGFQPQHF
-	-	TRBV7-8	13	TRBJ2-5	TGTGCCACTTCACAGAGATGGCAAGAGACCCAGTACTTC	CATSQRWQETQYF
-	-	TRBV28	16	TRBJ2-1	TGTGCCAGCAGTTTATGGGGTACGGGCTCCTACAATGAGCAGTTCTTC	CASSLWGTGSYNEQFF
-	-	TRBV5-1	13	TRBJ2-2	TGCGCCAGCAGCTTGGCAATCACCGGGGAGCTGTTTTTT	CASSLAITGELFF
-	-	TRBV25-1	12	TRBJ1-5	TGTGCCAGCAGTGAGGAGAATCAGCCCCAGCATTTT	CASSEENQPQHF
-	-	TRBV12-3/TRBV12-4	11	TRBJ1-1	TGTGCCAGCAGTTTGGCTACTGAAGCTTTCTTT	CASSLATEAFF
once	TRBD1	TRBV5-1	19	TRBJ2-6	TGCGCCAGCAGCTTCCTCCCGGGACAGGGGCGGTCTGGGGCCAACGTCCTGACTTTC	CASSFLPGQGRSGANVLTF
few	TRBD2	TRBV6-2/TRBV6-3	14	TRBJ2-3	TGTGCCAGCAGTTCGGGGGGTGAGGTAGATACGCAGTATTTT	CASSSGGEVDTQYF
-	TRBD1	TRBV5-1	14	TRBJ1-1	TGCGCCAGCAGCCTGGACAGGCCTAACACTGAAGCTTTCTTT	CASSLDRPNTEAFF
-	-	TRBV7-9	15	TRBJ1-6	TGTGCCAGCAGCTTAGCGATACAGGGCTATTCACCCCTCCACTTT	CASSLAIQGYSPLHF
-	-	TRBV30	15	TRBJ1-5	TGTGCCTGGAGTCAGGGAGGGGCTACAAATCAGCCCCAGCATTTT	CAWSQGGATNQPQHF
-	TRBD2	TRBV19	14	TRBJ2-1	TGTGCCAGTAGTAATGCGGGAGGTCTCAATGAGCAGTTCTTC	CASSNAGGLNEQFF
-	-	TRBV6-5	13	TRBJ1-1	TGTGCCAGCAGTTATTCATCGAACACTGAAGCTTTCTTT	CASSYSSNTEAFF
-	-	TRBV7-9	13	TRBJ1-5	TGTGCCAGCAGCTTAGCGACGGGGCAGCCCCAGCATTTT	CASSLATGQPQHF
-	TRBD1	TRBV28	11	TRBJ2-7	TGTGCCTCACAGGGGCGCTACGAGCAGTACTTC	CASQGRYEQYF
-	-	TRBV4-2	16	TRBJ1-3	TGTGCCAGCAGCCGGGAACACGGGATTCCTGGAAACACCATATATTTT	CASSREHGIPGNTIYF
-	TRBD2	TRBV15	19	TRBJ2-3	TGTGCCACCAGCAGAGATTCTCGGTTTTGGCGGGGGGGCCTCGACACGCAGTATTTT	CATSRDSRFWRGGLDTQYF
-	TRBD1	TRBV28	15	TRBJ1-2	TGTGCCAGCATCCGGGACAGGGGCCGCCGAGGGGGCTACACCTTC	CASIRDRGRRGGYTF
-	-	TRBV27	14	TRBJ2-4	TGTGCCAGCAGTTTAAACGGGGAGCAAAACATTCAGTACTTC	CASSLNGEQNIQYF
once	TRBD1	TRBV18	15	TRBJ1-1	TGTGCCAGCTCCGGACAGGGGGTAATCAACACTGAAGCTTTCTTT	CASSGQGVINTEAFF
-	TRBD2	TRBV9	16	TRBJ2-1	TGTGCCAGCAGCGTAGGGGGTAGCGGGGGATACAATGAGCAGTTCTTC	CASSVGGSGGYNEQFF
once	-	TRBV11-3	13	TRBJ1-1	TGTGCCAGCAGCTTTACCCGGGACACAGAAGCTTTCTTT	CASSFTRDTEAFF
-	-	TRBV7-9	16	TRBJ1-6	TGTGCCAGCAGCCCTTCATGGACAAGTCATAATTCACCCCTCCACTTT	CASSPSWTSHNSPLHF
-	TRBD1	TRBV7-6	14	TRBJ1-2	TGTGCCAGCAGCCTGGGGACAGGGCCCTATGGCTACACCTTC	CASSLGTGPYGYTF
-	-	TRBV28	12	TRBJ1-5	TGTGCCAGCAGACAAAGTAATCAGCCCCAGCATTTT	CASRQSNQPQHF
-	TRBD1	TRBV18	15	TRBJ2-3	TGTGCCAGCTCACCGCCGGGACAGGGGACAGATACGCAGTATTTT	CASSPPGQGTDTQYF
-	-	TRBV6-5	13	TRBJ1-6	TGTGCCAGCAGTTACGACAGGAATTCACCCCTCCACTTT	CASSYDRNSPLHF
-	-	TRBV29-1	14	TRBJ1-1	TGCAGCGCCGCGTACGTGGGGCGCAACACTGAAGCTTTCTTT	CSAAYVGRNTEAFF
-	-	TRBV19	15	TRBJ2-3	TGTGCCAGTAGTATAGATACTATTATGAGGGCTACGCAGTATTTT	CASSIDTIMRATQYF
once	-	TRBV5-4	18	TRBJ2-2	TGTGCCAGCAGCATTGGGAATTCAAGAGGGACGAACACCGGGGAGCTGTTTTTT	CASSIGNSRGTNTGELFF
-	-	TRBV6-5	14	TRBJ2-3	TGTGCCAGCTCGTTAGCGGATAGCACAGATACGCAGTATTTT	CASSLADSTDTQYF
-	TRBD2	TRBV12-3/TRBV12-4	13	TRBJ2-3	TGTGCCACCTCTAGCGGGCACACAGATACGCAGTATTTT	CATSSGHTDTQYF
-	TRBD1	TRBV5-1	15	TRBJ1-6	TGCGCCAGCAGCCGTTCAGGGGGCGGCAATTCACCCCTCCACTTT	CASSRSGGGNSPLHF
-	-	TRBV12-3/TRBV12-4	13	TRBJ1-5	TGTGCCAGCTCCCCTTATAGCAATCAGCCCCAGCATTTT	CASSPYSNQPQHF
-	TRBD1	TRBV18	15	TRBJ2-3	TGTGCCAGCTCACCAACAGGGGCGAGCACAGATACGCAGTATTTT	CASSPTGASTDTQYF
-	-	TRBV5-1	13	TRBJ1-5	TGCGCCAGCAGCGGGGGGGCGGATCAGCCCCAGCATTTT	CASSGGADQPQHF
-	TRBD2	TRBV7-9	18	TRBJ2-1	TGTGCCAGCATCCCCAAAAGGGGCGGGACTAGCGTCATTCATGAGCAGTTCTTC	CASIPKRGGTSVIHEQFF
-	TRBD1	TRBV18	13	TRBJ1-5	TGTGCCAGCCACCCTGGACAGGGCTTAACCCAGCATTTT	CASHPGQGLTQHF
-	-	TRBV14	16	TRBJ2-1	TGTGCCAGCTCAAAGGGAGTAGGTCAGGCATACAATGAGCAGTTCTTC	CASSKGVGQAYNEQFF
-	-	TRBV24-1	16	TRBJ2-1	TGTGCCACCAGTGCCCCAAGCGCGGGAACTGAAAATGAGCAGTTCTTC	CATSAPSAGTENEQFF
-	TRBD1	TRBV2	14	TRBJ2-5	TGTGCCAGCGACGGACAGGGGATCGGAGAGACCCAGTACTTC	CASDGQGIGETQYF
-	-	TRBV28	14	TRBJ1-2	TGTGCCAGCAGTTTGGGCGGTGAGGGCTATGGCTACACCTTC	CASSLGGEGYGYTF
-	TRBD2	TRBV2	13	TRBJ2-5	TGTGCCAGCAAGGCGGCGGGGGGAGAGACCCAGTACTTC	CASKAAGGETQYF
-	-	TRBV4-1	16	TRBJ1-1	TGCGCCAGCAGCCGAAACCCGGGACCGGGGGACACTGAAGCTTTCTTT	CASSRNPGPGDTEAFF
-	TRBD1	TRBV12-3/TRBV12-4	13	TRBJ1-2	TGTGCCAGCGGACTGAGGACAGGGTTTGGCTACACCTTC	CASGLRTGFGYTF
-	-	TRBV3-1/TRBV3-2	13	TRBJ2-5	TGTGCCAGCAGGTTACAGGGGGGGGAGACCCAGTACTTC	CASRLQGGETQYF
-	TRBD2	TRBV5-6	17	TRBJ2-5	TGTGCCAGCAGCTTAACTAGCGGGAGGGCTGGGAGAGAGACCCAGTACTTC	CASSLTSGRAGRETQYF